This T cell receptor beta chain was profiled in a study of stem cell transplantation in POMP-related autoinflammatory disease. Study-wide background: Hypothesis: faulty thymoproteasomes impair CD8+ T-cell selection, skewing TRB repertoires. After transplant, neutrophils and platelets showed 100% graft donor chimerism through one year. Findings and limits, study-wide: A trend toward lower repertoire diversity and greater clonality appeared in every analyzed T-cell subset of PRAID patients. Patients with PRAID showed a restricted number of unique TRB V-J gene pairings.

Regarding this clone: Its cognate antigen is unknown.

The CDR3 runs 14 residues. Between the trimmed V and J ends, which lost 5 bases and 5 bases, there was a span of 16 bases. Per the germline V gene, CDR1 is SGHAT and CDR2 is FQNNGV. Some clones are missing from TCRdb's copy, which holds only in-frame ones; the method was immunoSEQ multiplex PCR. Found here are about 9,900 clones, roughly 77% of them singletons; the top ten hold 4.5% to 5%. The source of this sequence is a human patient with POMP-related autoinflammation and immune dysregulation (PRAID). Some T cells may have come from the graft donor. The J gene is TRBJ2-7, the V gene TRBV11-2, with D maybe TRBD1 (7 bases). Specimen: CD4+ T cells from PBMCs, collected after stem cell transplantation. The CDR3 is CASSRRGRIHEQYF. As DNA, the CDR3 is TGTGCCAGCAGCCGGAGGGGGCGCATCCACGAGCAGTACTTC. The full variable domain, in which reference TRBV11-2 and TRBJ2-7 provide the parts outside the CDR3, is EAGVAQSPRYKIIEKRQSVAFWCNPISGHATLYWYQQILGQGPKLLIQFQNNGVVDDSQLPKDRFSAERLKGVDSTLKIQPAKLEDSAVYLCASSRRGRIHEQYFGPGTRLTVT.